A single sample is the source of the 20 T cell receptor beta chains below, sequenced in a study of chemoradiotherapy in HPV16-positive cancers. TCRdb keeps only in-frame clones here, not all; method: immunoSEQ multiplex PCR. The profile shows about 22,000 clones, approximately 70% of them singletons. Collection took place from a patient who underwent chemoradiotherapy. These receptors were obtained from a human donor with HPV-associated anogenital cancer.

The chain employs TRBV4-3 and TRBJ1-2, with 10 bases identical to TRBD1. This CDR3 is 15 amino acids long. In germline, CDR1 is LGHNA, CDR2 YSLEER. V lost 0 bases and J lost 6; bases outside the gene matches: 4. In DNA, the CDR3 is TGCGCCAGCAGCCAAGAGGGACAGGGGTTCGATGGCTACACCTTC. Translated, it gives CASSQEGQGFDGYTF.

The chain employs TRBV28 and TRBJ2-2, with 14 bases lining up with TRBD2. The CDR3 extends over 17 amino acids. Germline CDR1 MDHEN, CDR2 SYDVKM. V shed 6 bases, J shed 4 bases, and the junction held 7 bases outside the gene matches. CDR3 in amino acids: CASSRGLAGVSTGELFF. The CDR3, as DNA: TGTGCCAGCAGCCGGGGACTAGCGGGAGTGTCCACCGGGGAGCTGTTTTTT.

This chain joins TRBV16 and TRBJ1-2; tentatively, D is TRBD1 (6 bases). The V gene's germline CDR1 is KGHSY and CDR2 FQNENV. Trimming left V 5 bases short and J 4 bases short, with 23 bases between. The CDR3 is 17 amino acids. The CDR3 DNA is TGTGCCAGCAGCTTCCTTATTAGCGGACAGATTTCCTATGGCTACACCTTC. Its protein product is CASSFLISGQISYGYTF.

The CDR3 spells CASSLIEGETQYF. The CDR3 DNA reads TGTGCCAGCAGCCTAATAGAGGGAGAGACCCAGTACTTC. The genes are TRBV7-9 and TRBJ2-5; D may be TRBD2 (5 bases). CDR3 length equals 13 residues. Germline loops: CDR1 SEHNR, CDR2 FQNEAQ (reference sequence). Trimming cost V 5 bases and J 4 bases, with 11 bases left between them.

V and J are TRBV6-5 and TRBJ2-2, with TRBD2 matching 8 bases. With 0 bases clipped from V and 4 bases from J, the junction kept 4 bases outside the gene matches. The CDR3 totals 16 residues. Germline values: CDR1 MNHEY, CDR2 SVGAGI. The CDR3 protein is CASSYSAGGGTGELFF. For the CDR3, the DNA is TGTGCCAGCAGTTACTCTGCGGGAGGCGGCACCGGGGAGCTGTTTTTT.

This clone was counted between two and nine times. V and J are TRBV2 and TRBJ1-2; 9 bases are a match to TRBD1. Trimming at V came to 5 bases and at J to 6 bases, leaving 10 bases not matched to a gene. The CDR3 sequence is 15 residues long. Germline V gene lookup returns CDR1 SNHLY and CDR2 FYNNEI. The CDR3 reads CASSSGTGTFHGYTF. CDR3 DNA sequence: TGTGCCAGCAGTTCCGGGACAGGGACTTTCCATGGCTACACCTTC. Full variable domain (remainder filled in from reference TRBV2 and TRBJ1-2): EPEVTQTPSHQVTQMGQEVILRCVPISNHLYFYWYRQILGQKVEFLVSFYNNEISEKSEIFDDQFSVERPDGSNFTLKIRSTKLEDSAMYFCASSSGTGTFHGYTFGSGTRLTVV.

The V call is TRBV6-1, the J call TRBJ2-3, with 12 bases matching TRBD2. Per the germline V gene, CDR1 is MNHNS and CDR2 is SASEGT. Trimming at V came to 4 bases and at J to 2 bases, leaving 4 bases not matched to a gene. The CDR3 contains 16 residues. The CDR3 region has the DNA TGTGCCAGCAGTGGGCTAGCGGGGGGGTCCACAGATACGCAGTATTTT. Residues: CASSGLAGGSTDTQYF.

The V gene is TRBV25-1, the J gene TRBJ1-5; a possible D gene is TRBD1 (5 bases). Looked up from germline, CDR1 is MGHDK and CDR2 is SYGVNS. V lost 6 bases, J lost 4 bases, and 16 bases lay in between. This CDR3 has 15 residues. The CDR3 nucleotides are TGTGCCAGCAGCCCTCGGGGCCTACCAAATCAGCCCCAGCATTTT. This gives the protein CASSPRGLPNQPQHF.

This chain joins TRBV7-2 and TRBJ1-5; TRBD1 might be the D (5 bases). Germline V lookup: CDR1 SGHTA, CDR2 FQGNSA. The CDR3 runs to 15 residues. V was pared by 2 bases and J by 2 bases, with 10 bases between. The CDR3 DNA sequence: TGTGCCAGCAGCTTATATCAGGGTGGCAATCAGCCCCAGCATTTT. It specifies CASSLYQGGNQPQHF.

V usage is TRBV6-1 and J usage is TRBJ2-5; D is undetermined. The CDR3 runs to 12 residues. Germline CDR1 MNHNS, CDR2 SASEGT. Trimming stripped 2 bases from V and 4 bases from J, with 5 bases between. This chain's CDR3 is CASSEQVETQYF. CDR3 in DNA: TGTGCCAGCAGTGAACAAGTAGAGACCCAGTACTTC.

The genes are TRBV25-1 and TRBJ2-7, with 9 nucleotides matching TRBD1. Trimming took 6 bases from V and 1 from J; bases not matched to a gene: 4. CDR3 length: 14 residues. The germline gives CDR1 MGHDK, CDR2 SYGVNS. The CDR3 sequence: CASRPGQGSYEQYF. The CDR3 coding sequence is TGTGCCAGCAGACCGGGACAGGGTTCCTACGAGCAGTACTTC.

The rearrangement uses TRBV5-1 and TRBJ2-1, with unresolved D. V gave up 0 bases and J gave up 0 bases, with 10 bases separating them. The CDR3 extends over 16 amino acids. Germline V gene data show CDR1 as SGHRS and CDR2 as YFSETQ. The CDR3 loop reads CASSLALGFSYNEQFF. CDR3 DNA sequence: TGCGCCAGCAGCTTGGCACTGGGGTTCTCCTACAATGAGCAGTTCTTC.

The CDR3 spells CASSRSFGGPNEQFF. For the CDR3, the DNA is TGCGCCAGCAGCCGGAGTTTTGGCGGCCCTAATGAGCAGTTCTTC. This sequence joins TRBV5-1 and TRBJ2-1, with D unresolved. Germline values: CDR1 SGHRS, CDR2 YFSETQ. The germline V and J ends were trimmed by 4 bases and 7 bases, with 18 bases remaining between them. CDR3 length: 15 amino acids.

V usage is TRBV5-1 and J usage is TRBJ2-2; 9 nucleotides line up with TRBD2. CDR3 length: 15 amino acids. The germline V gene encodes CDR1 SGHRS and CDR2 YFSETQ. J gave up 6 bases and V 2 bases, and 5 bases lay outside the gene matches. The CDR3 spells CASSLRTSVAGELFF. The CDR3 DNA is TGCGCCAGCAGCTTAAGGACTAGCGTGGCCGGGGAGCTGTTTTTT. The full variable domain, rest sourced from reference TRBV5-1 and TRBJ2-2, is KAGVTQTPRYLIKTRGQQVTLSCSPISGHRSVSWYQQTPGQGLQFLFEYFSETQRNKGNFPGRFSGRQFSNSRSEMNVSTLELGDSALYLCASSLRTSVAGELFFGEGSRLTVL.

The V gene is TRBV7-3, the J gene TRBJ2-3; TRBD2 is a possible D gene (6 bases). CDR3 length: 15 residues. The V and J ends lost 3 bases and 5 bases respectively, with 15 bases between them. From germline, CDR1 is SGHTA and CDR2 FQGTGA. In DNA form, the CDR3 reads TGTGCCAGCAGCTTGACCCCGGGGGATGGAGATACGCAGTATTTT. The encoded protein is CASSLTPGDGDTQYF.

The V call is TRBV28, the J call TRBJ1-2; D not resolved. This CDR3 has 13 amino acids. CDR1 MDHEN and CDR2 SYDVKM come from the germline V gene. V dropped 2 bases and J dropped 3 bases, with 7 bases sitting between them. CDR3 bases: TGTGCCAGCAGTTTAACCGGGGACTATGGCTACACCTTC. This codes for CASSLTGDYGYTF.

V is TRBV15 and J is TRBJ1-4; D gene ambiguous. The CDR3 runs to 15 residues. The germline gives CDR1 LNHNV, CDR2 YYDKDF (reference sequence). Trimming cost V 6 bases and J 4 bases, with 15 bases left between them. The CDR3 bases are TGTGCCACCAGTAACGGACGGCAGAGTAATGAAAAACTGTTTTTT. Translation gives CATSNGRQSNEKLFF. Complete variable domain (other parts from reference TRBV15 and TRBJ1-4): DAMVIQNPRYQVTQFGKPVTLSCSQTLNHNVMYWYQQKSSQAPKLLFHYYDKDFNNEADTPDNFQSRRPNTSFCFLDIRSPGLGDTAMYLCATSNGRQSNEKLFFGSGTQLSVL.

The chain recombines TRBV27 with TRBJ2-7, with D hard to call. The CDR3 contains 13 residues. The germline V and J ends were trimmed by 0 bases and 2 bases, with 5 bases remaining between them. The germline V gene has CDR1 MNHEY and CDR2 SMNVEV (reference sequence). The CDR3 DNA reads TGTGCCAGCAGTTTATCGGCCACCTACGAGCAGTACTTC. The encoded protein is CASSLSATYEQYF.

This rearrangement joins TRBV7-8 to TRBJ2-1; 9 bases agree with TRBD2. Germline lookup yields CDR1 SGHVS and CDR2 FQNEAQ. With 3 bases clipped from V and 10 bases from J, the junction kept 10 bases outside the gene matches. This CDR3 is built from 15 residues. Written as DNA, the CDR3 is TGTGCCAGCAGCTTGGGCGGGGGGGGCTTTGGGGAGCAGTTCTTC. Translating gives CASSLGGGGFGEQFF. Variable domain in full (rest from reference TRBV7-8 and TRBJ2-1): GAGVSQSPRYKVAKRGQDVALRCDPISGHVSLFWYQQALGQGPEFLTYFQNEAQLDKSGLPSDRFFAERPEGSVSTLKIQRTQQEDSAVYLCASSLGGGGFGEQFFGPGTRLTVL.

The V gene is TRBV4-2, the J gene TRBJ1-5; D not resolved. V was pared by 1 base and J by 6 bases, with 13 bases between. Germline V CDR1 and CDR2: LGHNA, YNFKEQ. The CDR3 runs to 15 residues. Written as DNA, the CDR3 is TGTGCCAGCAGCCAAGTTAAGGGAGAAAGTCAGCCCCAGCATTTT. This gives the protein CASSQVKGESQPQHF.